These 13 T cell receptor beta chains came from one sample sequenced in a study of CD8+ T cells in alopecia areata listed by TCRdb under 2018. The library came from the immunoSEQ multiplex PCR assay. RNA was extracted from all samples and reverse transcribed into cDNA as template for TCR sequencing. TCRdb limited this immuneACCESS table to in-frame rearrangements with V and J called. A share of clones is missing; checked studies link under half to unresolved V genes, and the rest is unexplained. The sample data list over 150,000 clones, and around 59% of these were observed just once. Approximately 15% of the sample is in the top ten clones. The intended sense of this specimen's time point label: about 25 weeks on oral tofacitinib. According to the study, the label for this sample's treatment or condition signals: oral pan-JAK inhibitor, 5-10 mg twice daily. The material sequenced was CD4+ T cells sorted from blood, taken at week 24, from a patient treated with tofacitinib. These receptor sequences come from a human donor with alopecia areata.

V gene TRBV6-5 combines with J gene TRBJ1-5; unclear D gene. The CDR3 is made up of 14 amino acids. The ends were cut back, 7 bases at V and 0 bases at J, with 10 bases in the middle. CDR1 MNHEY and CDR2 SVGAGI come from the germline V gene. The chain's CDR3 is CASTLGSSNQPQHF. Written as DNA, the CDR3 is TGTGCCAGCACTCTGGGCTCTAGCAATCAGCCCCAGCATTTT.

The rearrangement joins TRBV2 to TRBJ2-3; D remains ambiguous. The length of the CDR3 is 13 residues. Between the trimmed V and J ends, which lost 3 bases and 4 bases, there was a span of 8 bases. Germline V gene lookup returns CDR1 SNHLY and CDR2 FYNNEI. The CDR3 DNA reads TGTGCCAGCAGTGATGTTTATCCAGATACGCAGTATTTT. Encoded protein: CASSDVYPDTQYF.

V and J are TRBV10-3 and TRBJ1-5; TRBD1 might be the D (5 bases). Germline CDR1 is ENHRY and CDR2 is SYGVKD. The V end lost 2 bases, the J end lost 5 bases, and 13 bases lay between the germline ends. The CDR3 runs 15 residues. CDR3 protein: CAISEARDGDQPQHF. CDR3 nucleotides: TGTGCCATCAGTGAGGCACGGGACGGCGATCAGCCCCAGCATTTT.

This sequence joins TRBV2 and TRBJ1-2, with a tentative D call TRBD1 (6 bases). The CDR3 loop spans 14 amino acids. Germline-derived CDR1 and CDR2 are SNHLY and FYNNEI. V shed 3 bases and J shed 4 bases, with 12 bases lying between them. CDR3 residues: CASSDRGSPYGYTF. In DNA, the CDR3 is TGTGCCAGCAGTGACAGGGGAAGCCCCTATGGCTACACCTTC. The variable domain in full, completed from reference TRBV2 and TRBJ1-2, reads EPEVTQTPSHQVTQMGQEVILRCVPISNHLYFYWYRQILGQKVEFLVSFYNNEISEKSEIFDDQFSVERPDGSNFTLKIRSTKLEDSAMYFCASSDRGSPYGYTFGSGTRLTVV.

CDR3 sequence reads: CASSPGTSADTQYF. The CDR3 DNA is TGTGCCAGCAGTCCCGGGACTAGTGCAGATACGCAGTATTTT. This chain links TRBV11-2 with TRBJ2-3, with 8 bases that match TRBD2. The CDR3 contains 14 residues. Germline-derived CDR1 and CDR2 are SGHAT and FQNNGV. Losses at the gene ends were 6 bases for V and 4 bases for J; bases not matched to a gene: 6. The full variable domain, its missing parts supplied by reference TRBV11-2 and TRBJ2-3, is EAGVAQSPRYKIIEKRQSVAFWCNPISGHATLYWYQQILGQGPKLLIQFQNNGVVDDSQLPKDRFSAERLKGVDSTLKIQPAKLEDSAVYLCASSPGTSADTQYFGPGTRLTVL.

This clone was counted only a few times. The gene calls are TRBV6-4 and TRBJ2-1; 8 nucleotides align to TRBD1. The CDR3 contains 17 residues. Trimming took 0 bases from V and 4 from J; bases not matched to a gene: 8. Germline CDR1 MRHNA, CDR2 SNTAGT. CDR3 DNA: TGTGCCAGCAGTGACTCGATAGAACAGGGGGTTTACAATGAGCAGTTCTTC. It yields the protein CASSDSIEQGVYNEQFF.

V usage is TRBV10-3 and J usage is TRBJ2-3, with D perhaps matching TRBD1 or TRBD2 (6 bases each). Germline CDR1 ENHRY, CDR2 SYGVKD. The CDR3 is 13 residues long. V was cut by 4 bases and J by 2 bases, with 7 bases left in between. The CDR3 sequence: CAISGGATDTQYF. The CDR3 nucleotides read TGTGCCATCAGTGGGGGGGCCACAGATACGCAGTATTTT.

The chain links TRBV29-1 to TRBJ2-5; 9 positions agree with TRBD1. The CDR3 sequence is 12 residues long. Germline values: CDR1 SQVTM, CDR2 ANQGSEA. J lost 1 base, V lost 8 bases, and 2 bases had no gene match. The CDR3 reads CSWGQGQETQYF. The CDR3 DNA follows: TGCAGCTGGGGACAGGGCCAAGAGACCCAGTACTTC.

The gene calls are TRBV5-1 and TRBJ2-5, with a tentative D call TRBD2 (5 bases). V was trimmed by 1 base and J by 7 bases, leaving 17 bases between them. This CDR3 comprises 15 residues. Per germline, CDR1 SGHRS and CDR2 YFSETQ. CDR3 protein: CASSLRPSEGATQYF. The CDR3 DNA is TGCGCCAGCAGCTTGCGCCCAAGCGAGGGAGCGACCCAGTACTTC.

The chain links TRBV5-4 to TRBJ2-2; TRBD2 matches at 13 bases. Germline CDR1 SGHNT, CDR2 YYREEE (reference sequence). With 3 bases clipped from V and 6 bases from J, the junction kept 2 bases outside the gene matches. CDR3 size: 15 residues. In nucleotides, the CDR3 is TGTGCCAGCAGCTGGACTAGCGGGGGATCCGGGGAGCTGTTTTTT. This gives the protein CASSWTSGGSGELFF.

In this sample, this clone turned up once. The chain combines TRBV29-1 with TRBJ1-2; possibly TRBD1 for D (6 bases). Trimming left V 3 bases short and J 8 bases short, with 19 bases between. Per germline, CDR1 SQVTM and CDR2 ANQGSEA. The CDR3 totals 14 residues. CDR3 coding DNA: TGCAGCGTTGACCCGACAGGATCACGTTCCGGCTACACCTTC. Its translation is CSVDPTGSRSGYTF.

The chain links TRBV7-2 to TRBJ1-6; tentative D call: TRBD1 (6 bases). There are 14 residues in the CDR3. Trimming shortened V by 3 bases and J by 8 bases, and 11 bases separated the two germline ends. The V gene's germline CDR1 is SGHTA and CDR2 FQGNSA. The CDR3 is CASSLRQGYSPLHF. For the CDR3, the DNA is TGTGCCAGCAGCTTGCGGCAGGGGTATTCACCCCTCCACTTT. The full variable domain, rest sourced from reference TRBV7-2 and TRBJ1-6, is GAGVSQSPSNKVTEKGKDVELRCDPISGHTALYWYRQSLGQGLEFLIYFQGNSAPDKSGLPSDRFSAERTGGSVSTLTIQRTQQEDSAVYLCASSLRQGYSPLHFGNGTRLTVT.

The rearrangement uses TRBV30 and TRBJ1-5; 9 bases agree with TRBD1. The CDR3 is 14 residues long. V shed 2 bases and J 7 bases; nucleotides not matched to a gene: 6. Germline values: CDR1 GTSNPN, CDR2 SVGIG (reference sequence). For the CDR3, the DNA is TGTGCCTGGAGTCCCGACAGGGGGTGGCAGCCCCAGCATTTT. Amino acids: CAWSPDRGWQPQHF. Looking up the rest from reference TRBV30 and TRBJ1-5 gives the full variable domain: SQTIHQWPATLVQPVGSPLSLECTVEGTSNPNLYWYRQAAGRGLQLLFYSVGIGQISSEVPQNLSASRPQDRQFILSSKKLLLSDSGFYLCAWSPDRGWQPQHFGDGTRLSIL.